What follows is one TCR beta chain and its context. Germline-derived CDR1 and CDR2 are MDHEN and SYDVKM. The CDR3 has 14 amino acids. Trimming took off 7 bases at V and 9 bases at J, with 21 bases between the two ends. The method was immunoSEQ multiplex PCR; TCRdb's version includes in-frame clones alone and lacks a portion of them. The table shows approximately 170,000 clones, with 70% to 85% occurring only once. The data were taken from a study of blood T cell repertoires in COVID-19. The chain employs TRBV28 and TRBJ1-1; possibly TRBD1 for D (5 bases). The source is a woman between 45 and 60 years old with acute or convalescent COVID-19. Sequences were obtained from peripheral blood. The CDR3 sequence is CASIGVVGTRKAFF. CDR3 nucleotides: TGTGCCAGCATTGGGGTGGTCGGGACTCGAAAAGCTTTCTTT. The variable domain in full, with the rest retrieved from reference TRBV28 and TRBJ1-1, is DVKVTQSSRYLVKRTGEKVFLECVQDMDHENMFWYRQDPGLGLRLIYFSYDVKMKEKGDIPEGYSVSREKKERFSLILESASTNQTSMYLCASIGVVGTRKAFFGQGTRLTVV.